This entry lists 8 T cell receptor beta chains sequenced from one sample in a study of shared clonotypes between healthy human individuals. TCRdb keeps only in-frame clones here, not all; method: immunoSEQ multiplex PCR. This table holds about a million clones, roughly 77% found once. Material: memory CD4+ T cells from PBMCs. The subset denotes: CD45RA-negative fraction. Receptor source: a man aged 18 to 29 in good health. Some clones in this sample may be carry-over from other donors' samples.

The chain links TRBV28 to TRBJ1-1, with D perhaps matching TRBD1 (5 bases). This CDR3 has 15 amino acids. Germline V gives CDR1 MDHEN, CDR2 SYDVKM. Trimming took 3 bases from V and 0 from J, leaving 11 bases between them. The CDR3 spells CASSLGGQLNTEAFF. CDR3 sequence (DNA): TGTGCCAGCAGTTTGGGTGGACAACTGAACACTGAAGCTTTCTTT.

This clone was detected a few times. The gene calls are TRBV5-1 and TRBJ1-1; D is uncertain. V lost 2 bases, J lost 0 bases, and 5 bases lay in between. Germline V gene data show CDR1 as SGHRS and CDR2 as YFSETQ. The CDR3 contains 13 residues. CDR3 residues: CASSLNMNTEAFF. The CDR3 DNA reads as TGCGCCAGCAGCTTAAATATGAACACTGAAGCTTTCTTT.

In its sample, this clone was seen a few times. The chain has TRBV11-1 and TRBJ1-1; no definite D call. Looked up from germline, CDR1 is SGHAT and CDR2 is FQDESV (reference sequence). The CDR3 extends over 14 amino acids. The V end lost 5 bases, the J end lost 4 bases, and 14 bases lay between the germline ends. The CDR3: CASSLTEMGTEAFF. The DNA for the CDR3 is TGTGCCAGCAGCCTAACCGAAATGGGCACTGAAGCTTTCTTT.

This sequence joins TRBV19 and TRBJ2-2, with TRBD2 identical over 13 bases. Germline loops: CDR1 LNHDA, CDR2 SQIVND (reference sequence). The CDR3 is 15 residues long. Germline trimming cut 7 bases from V and 5 bases from J; bases unmatched to any gene: 4. The DNA for the CDR3 is TGTGCCAGTACAGGACTAGCGGGAGTAACCGGGGAGCTGTTTTTT. It codes for CASTGLAGVTGELFF.

The chain uses TRBV7-3 and TRBJ2-7; D perhaps matches TRBD2 (5 bases). This CDR3 is built from 13 residues. Trimming removed 0 bases from V and 4 bases from J, with 7 bases in between. Germline V gene sequence: CDR1 SGHTA, CDR2 FQGTGA. For the CDR3, the DNA is TGTGCCAGCAGCTTAACCGGGGAATACGAGCAGTACTTC. As protein: CASSLTGEYEQYF.

The chain joins TRBV28 to TRBJ2-1; a weak D match, TRBD1 (6 bases). Deletions cut 2 bases from V and 3 bases from J, with 8 bases between. Germline assignment: CDR1 MDHEN and CDR2 SYDVKM. This CDR3 comprises 14 residues. CDR3 coding DNA: TGTGCCAGCAGTTTAGGACAGAACTACAATGAGCAGTTCTTC. Encoded protein: CASSLGQNYNEQFF.

The rearrangement links TRBV27 to TRBJ2-2; 7 bases match TRBD1. The V gene end was trimmed by 6 bases and the J gene end by 1 base; junction bases not matched to a gene: 5. The V gene's germline CDR1 is MNHEY and CDR2 SMNVEV (reference sequence). The CDR3 loop spans 15 amino acids. The CDR3 DNA reads TGTGCCAGCAGAACAGGACAGGTGAACACCGGGGAGCTGTTTTTT. It yields the protein CASRTGQVNTGELFF.

V and J are TRBV7-3 and TRBJ2-1; TRBD2 might be the D (6 bases). Trimming left V 4 bases short and J 8 bases short, with 12 bases between. In germline, CDR1 is SGHTA, CDR2 FQGTGA. The CDR3 is 13 amino acids. This CDR3 reads CASSSDYYHEQFF. The CDR3 region has the DNA TGTGCCAGCAGCTCGGACTATTACCATGAGCAGTTCTTC.